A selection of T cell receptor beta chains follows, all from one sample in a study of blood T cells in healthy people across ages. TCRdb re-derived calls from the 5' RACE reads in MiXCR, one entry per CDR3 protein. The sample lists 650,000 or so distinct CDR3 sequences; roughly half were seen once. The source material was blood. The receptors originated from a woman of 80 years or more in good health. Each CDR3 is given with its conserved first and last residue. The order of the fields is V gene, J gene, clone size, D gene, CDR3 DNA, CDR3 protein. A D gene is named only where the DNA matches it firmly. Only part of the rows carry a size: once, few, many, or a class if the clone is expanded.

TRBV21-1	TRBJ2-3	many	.	TGTGCCAGCAGTTTAGCGGGGGGGTCCAAAGATACGCAGTATTTT	CASSLAGGSKDTQYF
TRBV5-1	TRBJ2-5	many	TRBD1	TGCGCCAGCAGGTCACAGGGGTCCCAAGAGACCCAGTACTTC	CASRSQGSQETQYF
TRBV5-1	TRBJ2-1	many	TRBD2	TGCGCCAGCGACCGGGGACTAGCCGGGCCGTACAATGAGCAGTTCTTC	CASDRGLAGPYNEQFF
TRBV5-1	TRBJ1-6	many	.	TGCGCCAGCAGCTTCTTCAGGGGAGATTCACCCCTCCACTTT	CASSFFRGDSPLHF
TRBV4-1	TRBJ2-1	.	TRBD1	TGCGCCAGCAGCCAGGATCAGGGGGCCTCGTACAATGAGCAGTTCTTC	CASSQDQGASYNEQFF
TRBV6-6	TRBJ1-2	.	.	TGTGCCAGCAGTGACTCGGCAGTCTATGGCTACACCTTC	CASSDSAVYGYTF
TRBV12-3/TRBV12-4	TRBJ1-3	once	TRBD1	TGTGCCAGCAACCTCAGGGGGAGGTCTGGAAACACCATATATTTT	CASNLRGRSGNTIYF
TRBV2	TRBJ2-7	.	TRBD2	TGTGCCAGCAATGGCGGGAGTGGCTCCTACAATGAGCAGTACTTC	CASNGGSGSYNEQYF
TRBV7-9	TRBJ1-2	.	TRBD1	TGTGCCAGCAGCTCAGGGGGCGCAGGCTATGGCTACACCTTC	CASSSGGAGYGYTF
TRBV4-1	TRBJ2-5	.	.	TGCGCCAGCAGCCAACCTGCCCTCGAAGAGACCCAGTACTTC	CASSQPALEETQYF
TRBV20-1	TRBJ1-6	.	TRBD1	TGCAGTGCTAGTTGGGACAGGGGGTCACCCCTCCACTTT	CSASWDRGSPLHF
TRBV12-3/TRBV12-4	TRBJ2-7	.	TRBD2	TGTGCCAGCAGTCCACTTAGCGGGGGCGGGAATGAGCAGTACTTC	CASSPLSGGGNEQYF